This entry features one T cell receptor (beta chain) sequence. Its target is unknown. This record belongs to a study of shared clonotypes between healthy human individuals. Germline V gene data show CDR1 as KGHSH and CDR2 as LQKENI. Trimming stripped 1 base from V and 0 bases from J, with 10 bases between. The CDR3 consists of 16 residues. The table came from immunoSEQ multiplex PCR; TCRdb's copy has only in-frame clones and leaves some out. Among approximately 1.4 million clones listed, around 98% were seen once. Findings and caveats of the study: Naive subsets usually exceeded memory subsets in estimated richness.

Sequenced sample: naive CD4+ T cells sorted from blood. Subset specified: CD45RA+ positively selected. The receptor was isolated from a man aged 25 to 40 in good health. The chain has TRBV18 and TRBJ1-3, with unresolved D. In DNA, the CDR3 is TGTGCCAGCTCACCACGCACGGCAAACTCTGGAAACACCATATATTTT. Protein sequence: CASSPRTANSGNTIYF. Filled out from reference TRBV18 and TRBJ1-3, the complete variable domain reads NAGVMQNPRHLVRRRGQEARLRCSPMKGHSHVYWYRQLPEEGLKFMVYLQKENIIDESGMPKERFSAEFPKEGPSILRIQQVVRGDSAAYFCASSPRTANSGNTIYFGEGSWLTVV.